This TCR beta chain was captured by sequencing in a study of T cell clonality in common variable immunodeficiency. The CDR3 covers 14 residues. The germline gives CDR1 LNHDA, CDR2 SQIVND (reference sequence). The repertoire was sequenced with immunoSEQ multiplex PCR; TCRdb's copy has only in-frame clones and lacks some. The sample includes about 32,000 clones, none of them occurring once. This clone was counted only a few times. Mismatch with germline at one junction end may stem from a read error. Coverage ceases 3 residues before the CDR3 finishes, and the germline J gene fills in the end. The sample has other DNA sequences that encode this CDR3 too.

The V gene is TRBV19, the J gene TRBJ1-3, with D perhaps matching TRBD1 (6 bases). This sequence was found in a person aged 18 to 70 in good health. Input material: peripheral blood mononuclear cells. The CDR3 spells CASSPRDKGNTIYF. The covered CDR3 bases are TGTGCCAGCAGTCCCCGGGACAAGGGAAACACA.